The table lists the clone carrying this TCR beta chain with many counts. Its antigen is not identified. The sample comes from a study of regulatory T cells in long-lasting Graves disease. Whole-study results and caveats: Persistent Graves' patients showed a TCR diversity that was lower than that of newly diagnosed ones.

Specified time point: newly diagnosed GD, antithyroid drugs for less than 3 months. RNA extracted from PBMCs served as the sequencing template. Researchers made TCR beta libraries by using iRepertoire HTBI primers and running Arm-PCR on CDR3 regions. Per the original methods: Analysis of the samples identified under 80 TRBV and over 13 TRBJ segments. Via MiXCR, TCRdb re-called the multiplex PCR reads, giving one row per CDR3 protein. The V and J calls and clone size come from TCRdb's table, not from the authors' own analysis. The repertoire holds about 440,000 distinct CDR3 sequences, with about a sixth as singletons. Germline lookup yields CDR1 SGHAT and CDR2 FQNNGV. Trimming at V came to 0 bases and at J to 4 bases, leaving 10 bases not matched to a gene. The CDR3 has 17 residues. The same data also contributed to another study, on T cells in Graves' hyperthyroidism and ophthalmopathy. That study adds: The HTBI primer set served for first-round RT-PCR of the TCR CDR3.

Sample: peripheral blood mononuclear cells (PBMCs), taken at new diagnosis, from a patient treated with antithyroid drugs. The origin of this receptor is a young woman with Graves disease. The chain couples TRBV11-2 to TRBJ2-5; 8 positions match TRBD1. The chain's CDR3 is CASSLDLRTGLAETQYF. The CDR3 DNA reads as TGTGCCAGCAGCTTAGATTTAAGGACAGGGTTGGCAGAGACCCAGTACTTC.